The present T cell receptor beta chain was sequenced within a study of T-cell reconstitution after alpha-beta-depleted transplantation in children. Broader study findings: After transplant, high TCRbeta diversity at day 60 in some patients arose from surviving recipient T cells and thymic progenitors. Newly generated T cells supplied most T-cell counts and diversity one year post-transplant. After transplant, at about two months, alpha-beta T cells were reportedly derived from several hundred expanded graft clones.

Unique molecular identifiers were used to barcode this TCRbeta library. TCRdb fed the PCR reads into MiXCR, producing one record per CDR3 protein. The sample holds about 7,200 distinct CDR3 sequences, approximately 5% seen once. CDR3 length: 16 residues. Germline V gives CDR1 SGHVS, CDR2 FQNEAQ. The V gene end was trimmed by 2 bases and the J gene end by 0 bases; junction bases not matched to a gene: 5. By share of the sample, this clonotype is medium-sized. As yet, its antigen is unknown. This receptor was identified in a child under two years old who had a stem cell transplant for acute myeloid leukemia, so the T cells may come from the graft donor. Sequenced here: PBMCs, mostly from graft donor cells, sampled 180 days after TCRalphabeta/CD19-depleted stem cell transplant. The chain carries TRBV7-8 and TRBJ2-7; 9 bases match TRBD2. The CDR3 DNA reads TGTGCCAGCAGCTTAATAGCGGGAGCCCTCTCCTACGAGCAGTACTTC. It specifies CASSLIAGALSYEQYF.